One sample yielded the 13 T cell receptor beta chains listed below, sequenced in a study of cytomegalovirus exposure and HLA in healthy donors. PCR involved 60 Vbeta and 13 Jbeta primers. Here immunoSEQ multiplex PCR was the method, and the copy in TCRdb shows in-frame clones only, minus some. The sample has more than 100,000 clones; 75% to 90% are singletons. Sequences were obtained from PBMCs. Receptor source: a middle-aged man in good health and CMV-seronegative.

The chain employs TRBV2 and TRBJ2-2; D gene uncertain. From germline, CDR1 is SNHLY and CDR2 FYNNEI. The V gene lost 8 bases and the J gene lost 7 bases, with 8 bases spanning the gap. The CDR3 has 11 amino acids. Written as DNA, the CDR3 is TGTGCCAGCCAGGTTAGCGGGGAGCTGTTTTTT. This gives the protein CASQVSGELFF.

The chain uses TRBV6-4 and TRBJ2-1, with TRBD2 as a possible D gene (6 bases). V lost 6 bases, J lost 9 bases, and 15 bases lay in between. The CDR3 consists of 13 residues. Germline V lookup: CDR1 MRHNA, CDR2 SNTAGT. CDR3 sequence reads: CASSHGRGLEQFF. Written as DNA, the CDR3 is TGTGCCAGCAGCCACGGGCGGGGCCTTGAGCAGTTCTTC.

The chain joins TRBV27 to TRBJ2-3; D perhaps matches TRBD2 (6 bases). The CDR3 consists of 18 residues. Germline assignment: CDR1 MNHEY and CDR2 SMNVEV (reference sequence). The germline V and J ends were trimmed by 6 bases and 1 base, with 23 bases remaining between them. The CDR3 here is CASSSGRGVSIGTDTQYF. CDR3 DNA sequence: TGTGCCAGCAGCTCCGGGAGAGGAGTTTCGATCGGCACAGATACGCAGTATTTT.

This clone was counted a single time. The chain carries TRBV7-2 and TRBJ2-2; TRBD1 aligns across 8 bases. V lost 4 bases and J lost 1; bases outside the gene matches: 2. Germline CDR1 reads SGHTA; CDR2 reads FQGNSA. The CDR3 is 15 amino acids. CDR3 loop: CASSYGQGNTGELFF. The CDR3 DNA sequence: TGTGCCAGCAGCTACGGACAGGGGAACACCGGGGAGCTGTTTTTT.

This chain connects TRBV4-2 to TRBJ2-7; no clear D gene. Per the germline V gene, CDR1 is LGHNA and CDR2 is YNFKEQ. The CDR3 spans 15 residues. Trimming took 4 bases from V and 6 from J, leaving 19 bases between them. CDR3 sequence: CASSRTGSIWLEQYF. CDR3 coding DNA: TGTGCCAGCAGCCGAACCGGGTCCATTTGGCTCGAGCAGTACTTC.

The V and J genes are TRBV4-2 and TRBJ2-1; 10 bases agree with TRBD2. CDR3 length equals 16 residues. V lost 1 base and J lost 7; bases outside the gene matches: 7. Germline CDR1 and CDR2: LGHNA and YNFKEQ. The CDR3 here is CASSQALPSGSNEQFF. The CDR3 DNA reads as TGTGCCAGCAGCCAAGCGCTGCCTAGCGGGAGTAATGAGCAGTTCTTC.

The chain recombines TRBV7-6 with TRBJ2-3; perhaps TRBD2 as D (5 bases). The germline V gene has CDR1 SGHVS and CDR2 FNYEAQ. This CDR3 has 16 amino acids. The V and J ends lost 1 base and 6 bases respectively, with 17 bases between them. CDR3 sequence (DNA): TGTGCCAGCAGCTTAGTCCCGGGGTATGAACGCGATACGCAGTATTTT. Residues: CASSLVPGYERDTQYF.

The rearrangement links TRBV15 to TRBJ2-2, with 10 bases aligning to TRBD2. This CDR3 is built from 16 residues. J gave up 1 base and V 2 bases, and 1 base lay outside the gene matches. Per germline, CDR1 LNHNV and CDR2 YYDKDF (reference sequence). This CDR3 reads CATSRRLAGNTGELFF. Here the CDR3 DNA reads TGTGCCACCAGCAGAAGACTAGCGGGGAACACCGGGGAGCTGTTTTTT.

The CDR3 is CASSFPGREAFF. CDR3 in DNA: TGTGCCAGCAGCTTCCCCGGGAGGGAAGCTTTCTTT. This chain joins TRBV7-2 and TRBJ1-1; D not resolved. There are 12 residues in the CDR3. Germline CDR1 SGHTA, CDR2 FQGNSA. The germline V and J ends were trimmed by 3 bases and 8 bases, with 10 bases remaining between them.

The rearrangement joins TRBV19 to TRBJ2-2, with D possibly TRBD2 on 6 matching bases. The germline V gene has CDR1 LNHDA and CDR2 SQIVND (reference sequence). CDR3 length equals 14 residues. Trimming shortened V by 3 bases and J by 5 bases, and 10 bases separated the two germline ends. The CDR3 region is CASSIAGGTGELFF. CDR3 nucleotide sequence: TGTGCCAGTAGTATCGCCGGAGGGACCGGGGAGCTGTTTTTT.

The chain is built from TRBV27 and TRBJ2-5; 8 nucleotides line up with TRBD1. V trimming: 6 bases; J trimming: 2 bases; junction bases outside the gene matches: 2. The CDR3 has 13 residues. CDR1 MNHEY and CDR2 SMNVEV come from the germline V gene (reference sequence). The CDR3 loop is CASRRQGQETQYF. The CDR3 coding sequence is TGTGCCAGCAGACGACAGGGGCAAGAGACCCAGTACTTC.

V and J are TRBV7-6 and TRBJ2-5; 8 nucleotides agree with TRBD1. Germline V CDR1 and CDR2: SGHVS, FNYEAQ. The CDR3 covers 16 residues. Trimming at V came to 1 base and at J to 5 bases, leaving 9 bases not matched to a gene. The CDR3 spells CASSLVIQGALETQYF. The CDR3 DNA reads TGTGCCAGCAGCTTAGTAATTCAGGGGGCGCTTGAGACCCAGTACTTC.

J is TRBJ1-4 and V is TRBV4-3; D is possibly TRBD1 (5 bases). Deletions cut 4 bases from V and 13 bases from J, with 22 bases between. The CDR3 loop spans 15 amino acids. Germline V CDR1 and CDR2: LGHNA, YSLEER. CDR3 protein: CASSPTVNEPLGLFF. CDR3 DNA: TGCGCCAGCAGCCCGACAGTTAATGAACCGCTGGGACTGTTTTTT.